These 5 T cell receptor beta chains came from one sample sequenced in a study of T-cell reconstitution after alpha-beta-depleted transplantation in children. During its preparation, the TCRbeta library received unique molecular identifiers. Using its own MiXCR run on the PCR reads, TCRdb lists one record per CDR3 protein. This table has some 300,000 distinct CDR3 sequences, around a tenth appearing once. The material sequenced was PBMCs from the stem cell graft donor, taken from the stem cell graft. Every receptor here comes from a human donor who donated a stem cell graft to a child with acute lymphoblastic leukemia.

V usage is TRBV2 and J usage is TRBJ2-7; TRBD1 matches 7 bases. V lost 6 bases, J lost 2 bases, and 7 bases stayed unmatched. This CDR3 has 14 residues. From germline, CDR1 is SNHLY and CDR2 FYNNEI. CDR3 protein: CASSLNRGPYEQYF. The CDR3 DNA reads TGTGCCAGCAGCCTTAACAGGGGACCCTACGAGCAGTACTTC.

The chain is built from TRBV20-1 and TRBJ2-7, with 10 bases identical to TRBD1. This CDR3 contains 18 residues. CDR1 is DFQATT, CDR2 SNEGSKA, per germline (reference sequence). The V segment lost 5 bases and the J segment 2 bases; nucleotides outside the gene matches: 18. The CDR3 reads CSASPRDRGELAAYEQYF. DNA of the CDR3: TGCAGTGCTTCTCCTCGGGACAGGGGAGAACTAGCAGCCTACGAGCAGTACTTC.

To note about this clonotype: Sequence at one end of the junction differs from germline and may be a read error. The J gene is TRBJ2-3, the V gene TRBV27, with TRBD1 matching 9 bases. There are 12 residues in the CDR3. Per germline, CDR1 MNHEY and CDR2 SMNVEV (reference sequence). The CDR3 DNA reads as TGTGGGGCGGGACAGGGCTTAGATACGCATTATTTT. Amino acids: CGAGQGLDTHYF.

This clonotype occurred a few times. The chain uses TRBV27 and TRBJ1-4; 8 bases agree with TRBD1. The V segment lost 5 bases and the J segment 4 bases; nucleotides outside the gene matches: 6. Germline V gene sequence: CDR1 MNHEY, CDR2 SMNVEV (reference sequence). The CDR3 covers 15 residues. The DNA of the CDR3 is TGTGCCAGCAGTAAGACAGGGGCCGGTAATGAAAAACTGTTTTTT. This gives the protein CASSKTGAGNEKLFF.

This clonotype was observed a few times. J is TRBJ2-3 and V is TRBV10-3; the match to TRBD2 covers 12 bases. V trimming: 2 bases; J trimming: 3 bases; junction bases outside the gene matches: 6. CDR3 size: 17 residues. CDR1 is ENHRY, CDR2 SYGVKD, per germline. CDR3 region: CAISERASGRATDTQYF. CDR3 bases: TGTGCCATCAGTGAGAGGGCTAGCGGGAGGGCTACAGATACGCAGTATTTT.